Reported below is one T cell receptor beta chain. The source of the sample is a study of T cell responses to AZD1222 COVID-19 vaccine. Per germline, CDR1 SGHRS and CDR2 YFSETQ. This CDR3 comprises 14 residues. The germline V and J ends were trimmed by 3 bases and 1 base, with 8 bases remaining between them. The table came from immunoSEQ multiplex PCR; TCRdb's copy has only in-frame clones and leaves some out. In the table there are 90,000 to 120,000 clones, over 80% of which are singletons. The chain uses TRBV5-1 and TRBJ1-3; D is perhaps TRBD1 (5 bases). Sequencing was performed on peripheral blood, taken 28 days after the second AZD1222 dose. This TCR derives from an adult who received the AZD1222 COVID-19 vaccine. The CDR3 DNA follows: TGCGCCAGCAGCTACGGGACTTCTGGAAACACCATATATTTT. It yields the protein CASSYGTSGNTIYF.